This T cell receptor beta chain was sequenced for a study of blood T cell repertoires in COVID-19. About the study: Nucleic acid was either cDNA or gDNA, and it came from T cells, B-cell-depleted T cells, or PBMCs.

The data were produced by immunoSEQ multiplex PCR, yet TCRdb's version contains in-frame clones alone and is incomplete. The sample has over 250,000 clones, roughly 91% seen once; the top ten hold 1.9%. CDR1 MNHEY and CDR2 SVGEGT come from the germline V gene. The germline V and J ends were trimmed by 6 bases and 2 bases, with 12 bases remaining between them. CDR3 size: 14 residues. The specimen was PBMCs or T cells enriched from blood (not recorded which). This clonotype was obtained from an older woman who had recovered from COVID-19. The gene calls are TRBV6-2 or TRBV6-3 and TRBJ2-3, with D uncertain. DNA for the CDR3: TGTGCCAGCAGCTATCGGTCGATCACAGATACGCAGTATTTT. It encodes CASSYRSITDTQYF.